This passage covers 4 T cell receptor beta chains from one sample sequenced in a study of T cells in Graves' hyperthyroidism and ophthalmopathy. Amplified TCR beta CDR3 regions derived from RNA transcripts. An initial round of RT-PCR targeting the TCR CDR3 relied on the HTBI primer set. TCRdb used MiXCR to reprocess the multiplex PCR reads, holding one entry per CDR3 protein. Seen here are under 500,000 distinct CDR3 sequences, over 12% observed once, and the top ten hold around 28%. The sequenced sample was blood. All receptors derive from a man in his fifties with Graves' ophthalmopathy.

This clonotype was picked up many times. The chain couples TRBV29-1 to TRBJ2-5, with D perhaps matching TRBD1 (5 bases). V was shortened by 5 bases and J by 5 bases, with 12 bases between the two germline ends. Germline loops: CDR1 SQVTM, CDR2 ANQGSEA. This CDR3 is built from 12 residues. CDR3 nucleotide sequence: TGCAGCGTTCCAGGGATTTGGGAGACCCAGTACTTC. Translating it yields CSVPGIWETQYF.

The chain links TRBV30 to TRBJ2-3; TRBD1 might be the D (7 bases). The V end lost 3 bases, the J end lost 2 bases, and 12 bases lay between the germline ends. Germline CDR1 reads GTSNPN; CDR2 reads SVGIG (reference sequence). CDR3 length equals 14 residues. CDR3 bases: TGTGCCTGGAGCGGAGGGGGCAACACAGATACGCAGTATTTT. Its translation: CAWSGGGNTDTQYF.

V is TRBV10-1 and J is TRBJ2-1, with unresolved D. V was shortened by 6 bases and J by 10 bases, with 10 bases between the two germline ends. The CDR3 totals 11 residues. Germline V gene sequence: CDR1 WNHNN, CDR2 SYGVQD (reference sequence). CDR3 DNA: TGCGCCAGCAGGGAAGGGCGAGAGCAGTTCTTC. This encodes CASREGREQFF.

In its sample, this clonotype was seen many times. The chain is built from TRBV11-1 and TRBJ1-2; 7 nucleotides agree with TRBD1. V lost 5 bases to trimming and J lost 4 bases; unmatched junction nucleotides: 10. The CDR3 runs 15 residues. The germline V gene has CDR1 SGHAT and CDR2 FQDESV (reference sequence). The CDR3 DNA follows: TGTGCCAGCAGCCTACAGGAGAACAGGGGCTATGGCTACACCTTC. This encodes CASSLQENRGYGYTF.